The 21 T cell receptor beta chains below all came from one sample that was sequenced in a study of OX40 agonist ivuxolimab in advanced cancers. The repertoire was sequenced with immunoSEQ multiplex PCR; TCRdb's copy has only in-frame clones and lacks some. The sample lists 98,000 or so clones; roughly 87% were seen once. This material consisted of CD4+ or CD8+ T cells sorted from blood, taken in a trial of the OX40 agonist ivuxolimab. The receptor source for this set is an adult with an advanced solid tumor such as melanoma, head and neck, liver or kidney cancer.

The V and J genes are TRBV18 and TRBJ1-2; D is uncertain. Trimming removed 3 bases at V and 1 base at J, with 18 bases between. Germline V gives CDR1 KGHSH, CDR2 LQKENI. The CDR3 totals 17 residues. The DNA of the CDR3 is TGTGCCAGCTCACCGAGGGAGGGCCGCATTATTAACTATGGCTACACCTTC. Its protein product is CASSPREGRIINYGYTF.

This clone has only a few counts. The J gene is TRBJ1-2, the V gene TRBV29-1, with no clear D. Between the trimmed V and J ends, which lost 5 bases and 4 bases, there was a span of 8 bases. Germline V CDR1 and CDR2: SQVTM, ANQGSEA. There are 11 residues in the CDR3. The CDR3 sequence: CSVTDGYGYTF. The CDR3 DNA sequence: TGCAGCGTTACGGACGGCTATGGCTACACCTTC.

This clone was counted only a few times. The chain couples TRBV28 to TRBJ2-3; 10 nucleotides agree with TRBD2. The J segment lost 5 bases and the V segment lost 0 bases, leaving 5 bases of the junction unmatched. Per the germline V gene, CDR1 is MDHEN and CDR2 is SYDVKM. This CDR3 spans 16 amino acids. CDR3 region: CASSLWASGSRDTQYF. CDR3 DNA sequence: TGTGCCAGCAGTTTATGGGCTAGCGGGAGTCGAGATACGCAGTATTTT.

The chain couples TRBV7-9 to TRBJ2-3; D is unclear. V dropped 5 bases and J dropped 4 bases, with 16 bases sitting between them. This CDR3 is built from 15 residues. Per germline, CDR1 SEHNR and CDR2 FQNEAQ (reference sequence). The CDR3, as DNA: TGTGCCAGCAGCCCAAGGGAAGGTCTGGCAGATACGCAGTATTTT. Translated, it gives CASSPREGLADTQYF.

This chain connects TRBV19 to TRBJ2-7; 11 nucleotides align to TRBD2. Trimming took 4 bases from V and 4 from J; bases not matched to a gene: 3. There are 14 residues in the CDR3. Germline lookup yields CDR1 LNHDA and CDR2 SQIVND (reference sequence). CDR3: CASSKLAGEYEQYF. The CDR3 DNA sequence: TGTGCCAGTAGTAAACTAGCGGGGGAGTACGAGCAGTACTTC.

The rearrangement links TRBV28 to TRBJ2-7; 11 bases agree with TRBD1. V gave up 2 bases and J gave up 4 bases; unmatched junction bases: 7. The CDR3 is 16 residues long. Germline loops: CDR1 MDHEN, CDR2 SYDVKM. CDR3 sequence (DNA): TGTGCCAGCAGTTTACTGGGGACAGGGGGTTCTTACGAGCAGTACTTC. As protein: CASSLLGTGGSYEQYF.

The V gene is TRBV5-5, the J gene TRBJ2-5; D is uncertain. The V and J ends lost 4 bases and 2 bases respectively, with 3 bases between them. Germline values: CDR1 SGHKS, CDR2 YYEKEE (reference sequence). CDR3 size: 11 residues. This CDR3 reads CASSGQETQYF. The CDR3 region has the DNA TGTGCCAGCAGCGGACAAGAGACCCAGTACTTC.

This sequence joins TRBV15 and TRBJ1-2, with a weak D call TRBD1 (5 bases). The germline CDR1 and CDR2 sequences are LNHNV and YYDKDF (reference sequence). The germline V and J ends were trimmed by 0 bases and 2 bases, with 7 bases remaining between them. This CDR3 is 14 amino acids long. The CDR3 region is CATSRDRDNYGYTF. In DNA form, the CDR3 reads TGTGCCACCAGCAGAGACCGGGACAACTATGGCTACACCTTC.

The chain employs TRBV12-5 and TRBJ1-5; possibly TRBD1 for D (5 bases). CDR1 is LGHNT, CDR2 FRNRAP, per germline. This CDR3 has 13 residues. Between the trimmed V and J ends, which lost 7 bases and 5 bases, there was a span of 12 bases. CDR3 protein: CASAGMGHQPQHF. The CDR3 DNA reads TGTGCTAGTGCTGGGATGGGGCATCAGCCCCAGCATTTT.

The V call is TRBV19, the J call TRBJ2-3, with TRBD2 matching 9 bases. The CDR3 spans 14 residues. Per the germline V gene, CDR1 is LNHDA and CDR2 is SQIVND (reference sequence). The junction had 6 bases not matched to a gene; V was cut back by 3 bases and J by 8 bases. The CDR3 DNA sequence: TGTGCCAGTAGTATGGTAGCGGGAGCCCGTACGCAGTATTTT. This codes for CASSMVAGARTQYF.

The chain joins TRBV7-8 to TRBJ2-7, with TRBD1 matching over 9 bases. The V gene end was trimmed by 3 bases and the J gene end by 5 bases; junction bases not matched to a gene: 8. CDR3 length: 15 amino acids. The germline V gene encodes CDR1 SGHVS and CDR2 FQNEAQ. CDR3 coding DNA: TGTGCCAGCAGCTTTTACCGGGACAGGGTCCACGAGCAGTACTTC. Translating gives CASSFYRDRVHEQYF.

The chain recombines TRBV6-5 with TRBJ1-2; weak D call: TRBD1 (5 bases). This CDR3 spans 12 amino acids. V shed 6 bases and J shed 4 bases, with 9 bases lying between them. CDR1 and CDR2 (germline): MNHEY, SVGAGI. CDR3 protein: CASRSGTYGYTF. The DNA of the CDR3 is TGTGCCAGCAGATCAGGGACCTATGGCTACACCTTC.

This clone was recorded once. CDR3 amino acids: CATSRGGSYGYTF. The CDR3 DNA sequence: TGTGCCACCAGCAGAGGCGGAAGCTATGGCTACACCTTC. This chain joins TRBV15 and TRBJ1-2; D is undetermined. The CDR3 sequence is 13 residues long. Per the germline V gene, CDR1 is LNHNV and CDR2 is YYDKDF (reference sequence). Trimming removed 1 base from V and 4 bases from J, with 7 bases in between. Looking up the rest from reference TRBV15 and TRBJ1-2 gives the full variable domain: DAMVIQNPRYQVTQFGKPVTLSCSQTLNHNVMYWYQQKSSQAPKLLFHYYDKDFNNEADTPDNFQSRRPNTSFCFLDIRSPGLGDTAMYLCATSRGGSYGYTFGSGTRLTVV.

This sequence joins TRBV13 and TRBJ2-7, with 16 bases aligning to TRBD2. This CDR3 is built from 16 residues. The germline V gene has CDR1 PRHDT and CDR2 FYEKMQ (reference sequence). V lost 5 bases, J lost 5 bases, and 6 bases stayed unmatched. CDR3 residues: CASSTGTSGGAHEQYF. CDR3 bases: TGTGCCAGCAGCACCGGGACTAGCGGGGGGGCCCACGAGCAGTACTTC.

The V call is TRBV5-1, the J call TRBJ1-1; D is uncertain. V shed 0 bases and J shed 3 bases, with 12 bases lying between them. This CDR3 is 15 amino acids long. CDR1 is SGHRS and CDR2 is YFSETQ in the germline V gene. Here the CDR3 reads CASSLVGLGDTEAFF. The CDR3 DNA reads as TGCGCCAGCAGCTTGGTGGGCCTTGGGGACACTGAAGCTTTCTTT.

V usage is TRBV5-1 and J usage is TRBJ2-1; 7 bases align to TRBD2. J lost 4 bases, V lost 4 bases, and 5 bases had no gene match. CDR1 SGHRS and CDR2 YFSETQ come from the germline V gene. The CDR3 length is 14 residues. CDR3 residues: CASSDAGEYNEQFF. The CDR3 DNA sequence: TGCGCCAGCAGCGATGCGGGGGAGTACAATGAGCAGTTCTTC.

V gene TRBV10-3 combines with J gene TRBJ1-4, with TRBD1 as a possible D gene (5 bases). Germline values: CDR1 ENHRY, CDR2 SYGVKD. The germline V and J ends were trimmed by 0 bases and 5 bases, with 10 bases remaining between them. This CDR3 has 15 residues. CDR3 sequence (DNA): TGTGCCATCAGTGAGTCTGGACATGCGAATGAAAAACTGTTTTTT. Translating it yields CAISESGHANEKLFF.

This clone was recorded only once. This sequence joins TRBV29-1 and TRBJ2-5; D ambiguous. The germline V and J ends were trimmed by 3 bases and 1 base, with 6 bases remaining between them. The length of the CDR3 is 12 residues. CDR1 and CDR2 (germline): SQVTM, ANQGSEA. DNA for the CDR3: TGCAGCGTTGATTTCCGCCAAGAGACCCAGTACTTC. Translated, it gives CSVDFRQETQYF. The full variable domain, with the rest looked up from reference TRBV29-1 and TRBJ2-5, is SAVISQKPSRDICQRGTSLTIQCQVDSQVTMMFWYRQQPGQSLTLIATANQGSEATYESGFVIDKFPISRPNLTFSTLTVSNMSPEDSSIYLCSVDFRQETQYFGPGTRLLVL.

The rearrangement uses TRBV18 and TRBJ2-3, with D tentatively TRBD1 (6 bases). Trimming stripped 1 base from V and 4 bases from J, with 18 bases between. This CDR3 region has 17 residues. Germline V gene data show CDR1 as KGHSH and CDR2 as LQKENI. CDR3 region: CASSPLSPGEGADTQYF. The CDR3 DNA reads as TGTGCCAGCTCACCACTGTCTCCAGGGGAAGGAGCAGATACGCAGTATTTT.

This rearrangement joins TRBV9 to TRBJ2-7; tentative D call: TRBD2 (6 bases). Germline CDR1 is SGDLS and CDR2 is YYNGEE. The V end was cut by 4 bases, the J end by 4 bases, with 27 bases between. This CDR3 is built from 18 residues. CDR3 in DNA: TGTGCCAGCAGCCTTTCCCGGGAGACACACGCGAGGGCGTACGAGCAGTACTTC. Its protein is CASSLSRETHARAYEQYF.

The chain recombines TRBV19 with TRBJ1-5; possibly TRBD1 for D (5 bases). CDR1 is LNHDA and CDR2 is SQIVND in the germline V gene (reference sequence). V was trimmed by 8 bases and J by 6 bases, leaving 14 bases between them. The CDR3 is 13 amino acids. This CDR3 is CASRGAGTQPQHF. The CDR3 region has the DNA TGTGCCAGTCGCGGGGCAGGGACTCAGCCCCAGCATTTT.